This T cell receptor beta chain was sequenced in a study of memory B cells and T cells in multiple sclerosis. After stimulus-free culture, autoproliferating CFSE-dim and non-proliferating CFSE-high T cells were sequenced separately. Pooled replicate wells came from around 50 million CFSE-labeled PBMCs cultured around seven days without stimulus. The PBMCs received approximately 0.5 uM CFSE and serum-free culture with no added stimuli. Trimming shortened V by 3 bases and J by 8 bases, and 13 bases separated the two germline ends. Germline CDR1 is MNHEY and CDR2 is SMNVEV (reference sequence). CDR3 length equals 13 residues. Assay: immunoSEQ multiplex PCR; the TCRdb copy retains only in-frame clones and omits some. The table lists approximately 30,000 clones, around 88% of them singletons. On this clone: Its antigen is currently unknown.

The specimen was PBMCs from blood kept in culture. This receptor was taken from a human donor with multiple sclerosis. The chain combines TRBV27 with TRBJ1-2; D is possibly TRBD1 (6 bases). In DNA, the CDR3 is TGTGCCAGCAGTTTGATCACAGGGTACGGCTACACCTTC. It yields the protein CASSLITGYGYTF.